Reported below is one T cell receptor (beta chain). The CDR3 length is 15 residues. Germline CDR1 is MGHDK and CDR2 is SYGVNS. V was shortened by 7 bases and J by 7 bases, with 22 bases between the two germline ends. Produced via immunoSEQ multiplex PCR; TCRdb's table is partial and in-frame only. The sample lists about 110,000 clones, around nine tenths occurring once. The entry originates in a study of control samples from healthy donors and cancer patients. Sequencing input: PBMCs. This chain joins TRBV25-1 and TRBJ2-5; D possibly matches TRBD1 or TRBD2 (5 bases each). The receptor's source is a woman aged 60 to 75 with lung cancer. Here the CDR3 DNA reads TGTGCCAGCACTCCCCTAAGGGCAGGGAGCAGGACCCAGTACTTC. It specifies CASTPLRAGSRTQYF. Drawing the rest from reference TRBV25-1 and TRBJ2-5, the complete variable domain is EADIYQTPRYLVIGTGKKITLECSQTMGHDKMYWYQQDPGMELHLIHYSYGVNSTEKGDLSSESTVSRIRTEHFPLTLESARPSHTSQYLCASTPLRAGSRTQYFGPGTRLLVL.